A single sample is the source of the 28 T cell receptor beta chains below, sequenced in a study of monozygotic twins with inflammatory bowel disease. TCRdb reworked the 5' RACE reads into one entry per CDR3 protein, no DNA. Recorded here are approximately 400,000 distinct CDR3 sequences; the top ten clones represent approximately 2.3%. Sequenced material: blood. These receptors were obtained from a human donor with ulcerative colitis or Crohn's disease, or a healthy co-twin of an affected twin (not recorded which).

The chain combines TRBV19 with TRBJ1-2; the TCRdb D gene call, TRBD1, has no DNA to confirm it. This CDR3 is 14 amino acids long. Per germline, CDR1 LNHDA and CDR2 SQIVND (reference sequence). CDR3 protein: CASSGQGVSYGYTF.

V and J are TRBV20-1 and TRBJ2-7. The CDR3 loop spans 12 amino acids. CDR1 is DFQATT and CDR2 is SNEGSKA in the germline V gene (reference sequence). CDR3 sequence: CSAKGAYYEQYF.

The chain is built from TRBV5-1 and TRBJ2-7; without DNA, the TCRdb call of TRBD1 cannot be checked. The V gene's germline CDR1 is SGHRS and CDR2 YFSETQ. The CDR3 extends over 15 amino acids. The CDR3 loop is CASSDGTGGLYEQYF.

The chain links TRBV7-2 to TRBJ2-3; TCRdb's D call of TRBD1 is untestable without DNA. The CDR3 is made up of 16 amino acids. Looked up from germline, CDR1 is SGHTA and CDR2 is FQGNSA. CDR3 protein: CASSLRGSEITDTQYF.

The V and J genes are TRBV6-2 or TRBV6-3 and TRBJ2-7; the D call from TCRdb, TRBD1, cannot be confirmed without DNA. CDR1 and CDR2 (germline): MNHEY, SVGEGT. This CDR3 has 15 residues. The CDR3 sequence: CASSTDRGLSYEQYF.

The gene calls are TRBV4-2 and TRBJ1-5. This CDR3 comprises 13 residues. CDR1 and CDR2 (germline): LGHNA, YNFKEQ. CDR3 amino acids: CASSQGPGQPQHF.

CDR3: CSVGASAGNEQFF. V and J are TRBV29-1 and TRBJ2-1; TCRdb lists TRBD2, though no DNA is available to test this call. The CDR3 extends over 13 amino acids. Germline CDR1 is SQVTM and CDR2 is ANQGSEA.

The rearrangement links TRBV2 to TRBJ2-1; TCRdb's D call, TRBD1, is unchecked because there is no DNA. This CDR3 is 13 amino acids long. Germline loops: CDR1 SNHLY, CDR2 FYNNEI. CDR3 residues: CASRGDTSFWQFF.

The chain carries TRBV5-1 and TRBJ1-2. Germline V CDR1 and CDR2: SGHRS, YFSETQ. This CDR3 has 12 amino acids. The CDR3 sequence: CASRREGKGYTF.

The V and J genes are TRBV9 and TRBJ2-1; TCRdb reports TRBD2, a call that lacks DNA to check it against. Germline assignment: CDR1 SGDLS and CDR2 YYNGEE. CDR3 length: 14 amino acids. CDR3 sequence: CASSVGTIDNEQFF.

The genes are TRBV20-1 and TRBJ2-7; TCRdb returns TRBD2, unconfirmable since there is no DNA. The CDR3 runs to 12 residues. Germline CDR1 and CDR2: DFQATT and SNEGSKA (reference sequence). CDR3 region: CSATQGGAEQYF.

V is TRBV12-3 or TRBV12-4 and J is TRBJ2-3; lacking DNA, the TRBD1 call made by TCRdb goes unchecked. The CDR3 spans 15 residues. The CDR3 loop is CASSSRVGGLDTQYF.

The chain recombines TRBV20-1 with TRBJ2-5; TCRdb selects TRBD1, and the lack of DNA leaves this call unchecked. This CDR3 has 14 residues. Per germline, CDR1 DFQATT and CDR2 SNEGSKA (reference sequence). CDR3 in amino acids: CSVRRVRGAETQYF.

This chain connects TRBV4-2 to TRBJ1-3. The CDR3 contains 15 residues. Germline-derived CDR1 and CDR2 are LGHNA and YNFKEQ. CDR3: CASSQDGDSGNTIYF.

The chain joins TRBV7-2 to TRBJ1-6; the D gene TCRdb calls, TRBD1, cannot be checked with no DNA. Germline V gives CDR1 SGHTA, CDR2 FQGNSA. This CDR3 is built from 15 residues. The CDR3: CASSLGGTVNSPLHF.

CDR3 sequence: CASSPTIVNQPQHF. The chain employs TRBV7-2 and TRBJ1-5. CDR3 length equals 14 residues. The germline V gene has CDR1 SGHTA and CDR2 FQGNSA.

The CDR3 loop reads CASSIRASGKTQYF. V is TRBV19 and J is TRBJ2-3; the TRBD2 assignment by TCRdb is unverifiable without DNA. In germline, CDR1 is LNHDA, CDR2 SQIVND (reference sequence). CDR3 size: 14 residues.

This chain uses TRBV5-1 with TRBJ2-7. CDR1 and CDR2 (germline): SGHRS, YFSETQ. This CDR3 has 14 residues. The CDR3 sequence: CASSLRVLANEQYF.

This rearrangement joins TRBV5-1 to TRBJ2-1; TCRdb proposes TRBD2, but this gene call is untestable without DNA. Germline loops: CDR1 SGHRS, CDR2 YFSETQ. This CDR3 comprises 19 residues. CDR3 region: CASSYEPGLAGPGYNEQFF.

The chain's CDR3 is CASSQDEPGSYEQYF. V usage is TRBV3-1 and J usage is TRBJ2-7; the TCRdb D gene call, TRBD1, has no DNA to confirm it. CDR1 is LGHDT and CDR2 is YNNKEL in the germline V gene (reference sequence). This CDR3 comprises 15 residues.

The gene calls are TRBV7-8 and TRBJ2-3; TCRdb's assignment of TRBD1 cannot be checked, as there is no DNA. CDR1 SGHVS and CDR2 FQNEAQ come from the germline V gene. The CDR3 length is 14 residues. The CDR3 region is CASSFEQGEDTQYF.

This chain uses TRBV11-2 with TRBJ1-1; without DNA, the TCRdb call of TRBD1 cannot be checked. CDR3 length: 15 residues. CDR1 is SGHAT and CDR2 is FQNNGV in the germline V gene. Here the CDR3 reads CASSYRTGGDSEAFF.

The genes are TRBV28 and TRBJ2-7; TCRdb outputs TRBD2, but without DNA this stays unchecked. Germline CDR1 is MDHEN and CDR2 is SYDVKM. The CDR3 consists of 13 residues. The CDR3 loop is CATIDSLRYEQYF.

V usage is TRBV20-1 and J usage is TRBJ2-7; TCRdb's D gene call, TRBD2, goes unchecked for lack of DNA. The germline CDR1 and CDR2 sequences are DFQATT and SNEGSKA (reference sequence). The CDR3 is 13 residues long. CDR3 amino acids: CSASGTTVYEQYF.

The V gene is TRBV6-1, the J gene TRBJ2-7; absent DNA, TCRdb's TRBD1 call cannot be checked. CDR1 and CDR2 (germline): MNHNS, SASEGT. The CDR3 is made up of 13 amino acids. CDR3 loop: CASSETQAGEQYF.

The chain joins TRBV7-6 to TRBJ1-3; the TCRdb D gene call, TRBD1, has no DNA to confirm it. Germline V CDR1 and CDR2: SGHVS, FNYEAQ. The CDR3 sequence is 18 residues long. Here the CDR3 reads CASSLVAGGAGSGNTIYF.

The V gene is TRBV5-1, the J gene TRBJ1-1. This CDR3 region has 13 residues. Germline values: CDR1 SGHRS, CDR2 YFSETQ. CDR3 loop: CASSLVANTEAFF.

The chain uses TRBV5-1 and TRBJ1-1; TCRdb picks TRBD1, but there is no DNA to check that call. CDR3 length equals 14 residues. Per the germline V gene, CDR1 is SGHRS and CDR2 is YFSETQ. The CDR3 is CASSLAGYRAEAFF.